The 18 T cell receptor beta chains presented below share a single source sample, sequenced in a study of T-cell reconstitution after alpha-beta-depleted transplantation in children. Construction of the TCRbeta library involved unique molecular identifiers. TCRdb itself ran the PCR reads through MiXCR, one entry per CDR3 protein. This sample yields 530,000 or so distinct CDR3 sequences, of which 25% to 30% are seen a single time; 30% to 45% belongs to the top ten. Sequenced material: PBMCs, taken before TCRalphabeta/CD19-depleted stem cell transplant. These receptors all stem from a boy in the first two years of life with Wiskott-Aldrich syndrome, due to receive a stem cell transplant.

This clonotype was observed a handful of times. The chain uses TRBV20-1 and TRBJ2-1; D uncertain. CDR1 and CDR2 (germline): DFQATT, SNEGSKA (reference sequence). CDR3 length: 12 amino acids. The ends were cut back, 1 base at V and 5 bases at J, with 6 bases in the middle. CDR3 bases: TGCAGTGCTAGAGGTCGTAACAATGAGCAGTTCTTC. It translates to CSARGRNNEQFF.

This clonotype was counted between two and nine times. For the CDR3, the DNA is TGCGCCAGCAGCCAGTTGAGCGGGGAATACAATGAGCAGTTCTTC. This encodes CASSQLSGEYNEQFF. The chain employs TRBV4-1 and TRBJ2-1; TRBD2 aligns across 7 bases. Germline V CDR1 and CDR2: MGHRA, YSYEKL. The CDR3 consists of 15 residues. Trimming cost V 3 bases and J 4 bases; bases outside gene matches: 6.

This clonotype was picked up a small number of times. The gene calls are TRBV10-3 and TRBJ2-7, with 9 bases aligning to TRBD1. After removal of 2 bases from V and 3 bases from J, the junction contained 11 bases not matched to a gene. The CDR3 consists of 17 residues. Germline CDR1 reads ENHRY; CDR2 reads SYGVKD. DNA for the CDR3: TGTGCCATCAGTGAGAGCCGGGGACAGGGAGCCATCTACGAGCAGTACTTC. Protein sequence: CAISESRGQGAIYEQYF.

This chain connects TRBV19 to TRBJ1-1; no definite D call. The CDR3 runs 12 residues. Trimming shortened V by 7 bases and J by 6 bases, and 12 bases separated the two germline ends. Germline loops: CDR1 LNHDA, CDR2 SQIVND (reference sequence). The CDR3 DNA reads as TGTGCCAGTAAAAGCCGTTCCGCTGAAGCTTTCTTT. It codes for CASKSRSAEAFF.

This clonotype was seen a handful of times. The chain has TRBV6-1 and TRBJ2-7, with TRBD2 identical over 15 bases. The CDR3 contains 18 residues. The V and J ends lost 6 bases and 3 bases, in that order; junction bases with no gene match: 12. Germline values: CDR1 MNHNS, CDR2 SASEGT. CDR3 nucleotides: TGTGCCAGCAGCCGACTTGGACTAGCGGGAGGGCGAGGCTACGAGCAGTACTTC. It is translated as CASSRLGLAGGRGYEQYF.

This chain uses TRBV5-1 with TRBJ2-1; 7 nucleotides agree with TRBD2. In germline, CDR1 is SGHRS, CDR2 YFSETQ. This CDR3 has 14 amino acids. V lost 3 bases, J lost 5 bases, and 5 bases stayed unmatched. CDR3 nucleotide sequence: TGCGCCAGCAGCTCCATGACTAGCAACAATGAGCAGTTCTTC. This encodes CASSSMTSNNEQFF. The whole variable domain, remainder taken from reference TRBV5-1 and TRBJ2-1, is KAGVTQTPRYLIKTRGQQVTLSCSPISGHRSVSWYQQTPGQGLQFLFEYFSETQRNKGNFPGRFSGRQFSNSRSEMNVSTLELGDSALYLCASSSMTSNNEQFFGPGTRLTVL.

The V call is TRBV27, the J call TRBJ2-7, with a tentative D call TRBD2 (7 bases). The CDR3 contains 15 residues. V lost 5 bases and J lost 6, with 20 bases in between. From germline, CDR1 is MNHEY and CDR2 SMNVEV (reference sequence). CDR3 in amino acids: CASSPREGVAREQYF. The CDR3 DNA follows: TGTGCCAGCAGTCCAAGGGAGGGGGTTGCCCGCGAGCAGTACTTC.

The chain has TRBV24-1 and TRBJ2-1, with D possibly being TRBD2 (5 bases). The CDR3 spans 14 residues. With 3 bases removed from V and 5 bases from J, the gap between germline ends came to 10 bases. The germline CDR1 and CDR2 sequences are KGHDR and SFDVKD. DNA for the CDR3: TGTGCCACCAGTGATAAGCGGCTCCACAATGAGCAGTTCTTC. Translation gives CATSDKRLHNEQFF.

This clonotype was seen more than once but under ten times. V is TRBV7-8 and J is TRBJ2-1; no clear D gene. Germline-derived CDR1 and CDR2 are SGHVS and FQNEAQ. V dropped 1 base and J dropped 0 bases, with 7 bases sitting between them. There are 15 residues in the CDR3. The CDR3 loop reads CASSLDRVSYNEQFF. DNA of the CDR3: TGTGCCAGCAGCTTAGACAGAGTCTCCTACAATGAGCAGTTCTTC. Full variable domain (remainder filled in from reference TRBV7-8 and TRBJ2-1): GAGVSQSPRYKVAKRGQDVALRCDPISGHVSLFWYQQALGQGPEFLTYFQNEAQLDKSGLPSDRFFAERPEGSVSTLKIQRTQQEDSAVYLCASSLDRVSYNEQFFGPGTRLTVL.

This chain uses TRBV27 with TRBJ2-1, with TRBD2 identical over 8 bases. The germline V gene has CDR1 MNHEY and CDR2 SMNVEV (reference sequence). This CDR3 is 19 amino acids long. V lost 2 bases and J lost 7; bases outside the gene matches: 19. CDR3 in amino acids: CASSLEASGSRRGRNEQFF. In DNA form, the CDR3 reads TGTGCCAGCAGTTTAGAGGCTAGCGGGTCCCGAAGGGGTAGAAATGAGCAGTTCTTC.

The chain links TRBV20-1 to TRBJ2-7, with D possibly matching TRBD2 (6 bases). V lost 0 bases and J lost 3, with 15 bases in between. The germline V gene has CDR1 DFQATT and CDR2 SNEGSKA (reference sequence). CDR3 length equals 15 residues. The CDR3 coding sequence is TGCAGTGCTAGAGAATCTCGGGGGAGGAGCTACGAGCAGTACTTC. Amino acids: CSARESRGRSYEQYF.

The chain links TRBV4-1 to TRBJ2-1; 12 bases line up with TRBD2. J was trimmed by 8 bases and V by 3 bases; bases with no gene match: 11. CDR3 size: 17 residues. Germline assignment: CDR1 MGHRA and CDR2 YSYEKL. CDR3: CASSQGPLAGGLDEQFF. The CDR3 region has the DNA TGCGCCAGCAGCCAGGGTCCCCTAGCGGGAGGGTTGGATGAGCAGTTCTTC.

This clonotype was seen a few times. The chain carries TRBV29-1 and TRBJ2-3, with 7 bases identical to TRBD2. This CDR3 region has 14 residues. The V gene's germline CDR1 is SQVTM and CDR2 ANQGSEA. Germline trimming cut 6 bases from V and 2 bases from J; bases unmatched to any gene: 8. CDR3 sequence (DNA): TGCAGCGTGAGGCAGCGGGGAGACACAGATACGCAGTATTTT. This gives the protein CSVRQRGDTDTQYF.

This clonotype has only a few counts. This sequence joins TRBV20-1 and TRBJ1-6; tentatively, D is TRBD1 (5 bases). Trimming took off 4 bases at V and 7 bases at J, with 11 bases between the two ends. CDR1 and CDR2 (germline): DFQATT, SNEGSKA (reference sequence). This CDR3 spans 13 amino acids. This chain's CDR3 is CSAKRQGNSPLHF. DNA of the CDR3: TGCAGTGCTAAACGGCAGGGAAATTCACCCCTCCACTTT.

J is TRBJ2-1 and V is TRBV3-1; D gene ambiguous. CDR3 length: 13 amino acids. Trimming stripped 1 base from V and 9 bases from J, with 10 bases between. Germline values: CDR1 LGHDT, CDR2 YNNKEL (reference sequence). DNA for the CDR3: TGTGCCAGCAGCCAAGTATCGGACGGTGAGCAGTTCTTC. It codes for CASSQVSDGEQFF.

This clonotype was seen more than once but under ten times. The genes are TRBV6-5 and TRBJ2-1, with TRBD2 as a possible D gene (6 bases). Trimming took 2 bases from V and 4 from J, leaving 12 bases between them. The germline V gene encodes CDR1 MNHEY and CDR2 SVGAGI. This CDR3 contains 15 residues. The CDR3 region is CASSYTAGSYNEQFF. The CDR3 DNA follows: TGTGCCAGCAGTTACACGGCGGGAAGTTACAATGAGCAGTTCTTC.

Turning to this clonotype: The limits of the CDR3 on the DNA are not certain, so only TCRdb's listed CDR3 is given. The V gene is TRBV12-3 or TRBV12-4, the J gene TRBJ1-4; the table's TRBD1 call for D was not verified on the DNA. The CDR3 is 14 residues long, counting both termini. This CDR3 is CASSFAQVLKNCFF.

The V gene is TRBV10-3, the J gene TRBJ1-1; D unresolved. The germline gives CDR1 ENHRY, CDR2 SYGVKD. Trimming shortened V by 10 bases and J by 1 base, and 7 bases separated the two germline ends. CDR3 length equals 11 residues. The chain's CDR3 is CATSKNTEAFF. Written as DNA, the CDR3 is TGTGCCACCTCAAAGAACACTGAAGCTTTCTTT.